The subject of this entry is one TCR beta chain. Authors' methods: Estimation of nucleated cell counts was performed using reference gene primer amplification. TCRdb's copy holds only in-frame clones and misses some; the assay was immunoSEQ multiplex PCR. The V and J calls and the clone size are those of that table, but D and trimming were determined from the DNA. Among 200,000 to 250,000 clones listed, about 90% were seen once. The sample belongs to a study of blood T cell repertoires in COVID-19. Living in about two dozen US areas, the participants were between roughly 18 and 89 years of age. The clonotype originates from a woman aged 30 to 39 who had been exposed to COVID-19. The sequencing input was PBMCs or T cells enriched from blood (not recorded which).

CDR3 sequence (DNA): TGTGCCAGCAGCCCAACTCTAGCGGGAGCTAATAGAGATGAGCAGTTCTTC. Its protein is CASSPTLAGANRDEQFF. The J gene is TRBJ2-1, the V gene TRBV6-4; 10 nucleotides align to TRBD2. There are 17 residues in the CDR3. Per germline, CDR1 MRHNA and CDR2 SNTAGT. V gave up 6 bases and J gave up 8 bases; unmatched junction bases: 16.